There are many counts of the clone carrying this T cell receptor beta chain. Its specificity is unknown. This record comes from a study of T cell repertoires in cytomegalovirus infection. Study-wide background: Matching HLA type, along with CMV infection, was indicated by public TCR beta signatures.

This CDR3 region has 14 residues. V trimming: 2 bases; J trimming: 10 bases; junction bases outside the gene matches: 6. TCRdb reprocessed the reads via MiXCR and lists one record per CDR3 protein. The table has approximately 910,000 distinct CDR3 sequences, 25% to 40% seen once; the top ten hold about an eighth. The chain combines TRBV12-3 or TRBV12-4 with TRBJ1-4; 8 bases align to TRBD1. The specimen was cultured CD8+ T cells from PBMCs, collected from culture after CMV antigen stimulation. This TCR was sampled from a human donor in good health (CMV status not recorded). Some clones in this sample may be carry-over from other donors' samples. The CDR3 sequence: CASSLTGQGRKLFF. Here the CDR3 DNA reads TGTGCCAGCAGTTTAACTGGACAGGGAAGAAAACTGTTTTTT.